The subject of this entry is one TCR beta chain. Its cognate antigen is unknown. The CDR3 is 18 residues long. CDR1 and CDR2 from the germline V gene are MGHRA and YSYEKL. The V gene lost 2 bases and the J gene lost 4 bases, with 18 bases spanning the gap. This record belongs to a study of blood T cells in healthy people across ages. Next came a second PCR, run for about 7 to 12 cycles, which used a sample-barcoded 5' primer along with a J-beta primer mix. MiXCR was run by TCRdb on the 5' RACE reads, yielding one entry per CDR3 protein. The sample includes around 1,000,000 distinct CDR3 sequences, 20% to 25% of them seen just once. Broader study findings: The donors' CMV status was not determined, possibly confounding changes in expanded clonotypes. Bulk PBMC profiling left naive and antigen-experienced comparisons inconclusive.

This sample was shared with a second study, whose subject was T cells of mothers and their children. That study adds: Study donors consisted of a few healthy Caucasian mothers and their six children. An overlap that was slightly higher, though non-significant, was seen in related mother-child pairs versus unrelated pairs.

The sample taken for sequencing was blood. The V and J genes are TRBV4-1 and TRBJ1-6, with no clear D. The receptor comes from a girl aged 2 to 9 in good health. CDR3 region: CASSQYENRGDYNSPLHF. The CDR3 DNA follows: TGCGCCAGCAGCCAATACGAGAACCGGGGTGATTATAATTCACCCCTCCACTTT.